The 27 T cell receptor beta chains below all came from one sample that was sequenced in a study of lymphopenia after photon versus proton radiotherapy. TCRdb's table, derived via immunoSEQ multiplex PCR, lists solely in-frame clones and lacks some. The sample has tens of thousands of clones, around 90% seen once; the top ten hold approximately 2.6%. Material: peripheral blood, obtained from a patient treated with photon-based radiotherapy. Receptor source: a woman in her 70s with pancreatic cancer.

J is TRBJ1-1 and V is TRBV18; D possibly corresponds to TRBD1 (5 bases). In germline, CDR1 is KGHSH, CDR2 LQKENI. This CDR3 is built from 14 residues. V was trimmed by 3 bases and J by 1 base, leaving 9 bases between them. The CDR3 here is CASSPGHENTEAFF. The CDR3 coding sequence is TGTGCCAGCTCACCTGGACACGAGAACACTGAAGCTTTCTTT.

The chain employs TRBV9 and TRBJ2-3; D is unclear. Trimming removed 0 bases from V and 4 bases from J, with 12 bases in between. CDR1 is SGDLS and CDR2 is YYNGEE in the germline V gene. The CDR3 runs 15 residues. The CDR3: CASSVDRWVSDTQYF. The CDR3 nucleotides read TGTGCCAGCAGCGTAGATCGGTGGGTATCAGATACGCAGTATTTT.

The chain couples TRBV7-2 to TRBJ2-7; D possibly corresponds to TRBD2 (5 bases). This CDR3 has 15 amino acids. From germline, CDR1 is SGHTA and CDR2 FQGNSA. Between the trimmed V and J ends, which lost 5 bases and 6 bases, there was a span of 20 bases. The CDR3 region is CASSRYSEAYREQYF. The CDR3 region has the DNA TGTGCCAGCAGCCGATACTCGGAGGCCTACCGCGAGCAGTACTTC.

The rearrangement uses TRBV5-1 and TRBJ2-1; possibly TRBD1 or TRBD2 for D (5 bases each). The CDR3 has 14 amino acids. Germline CDR1 reads SGHRS; CDR2 reads YFSETQ. With 4 bases removed from V and 4 bases from J, the gap between germline ends came to 12 bases. The CDR3 sequence is CASSPWDGYNEQFF. CDR3 bases: TGCGCCAGCAGCCCCTGGGACGGGTACAATGAGCAGTTCTTC.

This chain uses TRBV19 with TRBJ2-7; perhaps TRBD2 as D (5 bases). The CDR3 covers 14 residues. Germline values: CDR1 LNHDA, CDR2 SQIVND (reference sequence). The germline V and J ends were trimmed by 4 bases and 3 bases, with 13 bases remaining between them. CDR3 sequence reads: CASSRDNRDYEQYF. The CDR3 nucleotides read TGTGCCAGTAGTAGAGATAATCGGGACTACGAGCAGTACTTC. The entire variable domain, with the rest obtained from reference TRBV19 and TRBJ2-7, is as follows: DGGITQSPKYLFRKEGQNVTLSCEQNLNHDAMYWYRQDPGQGLRLIYYSQIVNDFQKGDIAEGYSVSREKKESFPLTVTSAQKNPTAFYLCASSRDNRDYEQYFGPGTRLTVT.

The chain couples TRBV29-1 to TRBJ2-2; 11 bases map to TRBD2. The CDR3 contains 15 residues. Germline V CDR1 and CDR2: SQVTM, ANQGSEA. With V trimmed by 6 bases and J by 6 bases, 9 bases remained unmatched. CDR3 sequence: CSVVPGTSGPGELFF. The DNA of the CDR3 is TGCAGCGTGGTTCCGGGGACTAGCGGTCCCGGGGAGCTGTTTTTT.

This clone showed up just once. This chain connects TRBV28 to TRBJ1-2; a possible D gene is TRBD1 (5 bases). The CDR3 covers 15 residues. Trimming cost V 6 bases and J 7 bases, with 21 bases left between them. Germline V gene lookup returns CDR1 MDHEN and CDR2 SYDVKM. In DNA, the CDR3 is TGTGCCAGCAGGTTTACCCCAGGGCATTTCGGTGGCTACACCTTC. The encoded protein is CASRFTPGHFGGYTF.

The rearrangement joins TRBV29-1 to TRBJ2-7, with 8 positions matching TRBD1. The length of the CDR3 is 17 residues. CDR1 is SQVTM and CDR2 is ANQGSEA in the germline V gene. V lost 5 bases and J lost 0; bases outside the gene matches: 15. In nucleotides, the CDR3 is TGCAGCGTTTTGACTTACGCTGGACAGGGACTCTCCTACGAGCAGTACTTC. Translated, it gives CSVLTYAGQGLSYEQYF.

The gene calls are TRBV30 and TRBJ2-3; no definite D call. Germline CDR1 and CDR2: GTSNPN and SVGIG (reference sequence). Deletions cut 0 bases from V and 1 base from J, with 11 bases between. This CDR3 is built from 15 residues. CDR3 protein: CAWSVVQSGTDTQYF. The CDR3 region has the DNA TGTGCCTGGAGTGTAGTTCAGTCAGGCACAGATACGCAGTATTTT.

This chain connects TRBV2 to TRBJ2-7; possibly TRBD2 for D (5 bases). Germline CDR1 and CDR2: SNHLY and FYNNEI. V lost 11 bases to trimming and J lost 3 bases, with 17 bases between them. This CDR3 is 13 amino acids long. CDR3: CAGRPFSFYEQYF. Written as DNA, the CDR3 is TGTGCCGGGAGACCATTTAGCTTCTACGAGCAGTACTTC.

This rearrangement joins TRBV2 to TRBJ2-1; TRBD1 agrees at 9 bases. Looked up from germline, CDR1 is SNHLY and CDR2 is FYNNEI. The CDR3 sequence is 17 residues long. Unmatched junction bases numbered 16, after V lost 6 bases and J lost 7 bases. DNA of the CDR3: TGTGCCAGCAGGAACCCGGGCGGGACAGGGAGCGGGAATGAGCAGTTCTTC. It encodes CASRNPGGTGSGNEQFF. Supplemented by reference TRBV2 and TRBJ2-1, the full variable domain reads EPEVTQTPSHQVTQMGQEVILRCVPISNHLYFYWYRQILGQKVEFLVSFYNNEISEKSEIFDDQFSVERPDGSNFTLKIRSTKLEDSAMYFCASRNPGGTGSGNEQFFGPGTRLTVL.

This chain links TRBV19 with TRBJ2-7; either TRBD1 or TRBD2 may fit D (5 bases each). V was shortened by 3 bases and J by 5 bases, with 14 bases between the two germline ends. The length of the CDR3 is 14 residues. The germline V gene has CDR1 LNHDA and CDR2 SQIVND (reference sequence). In DNA, the CDR3 is TGTGCCAGTAGTATCCGCAAGGGGAGCGACGAGCAGTACTTC. Its translation: CASSIRKGSDEQYF.

This clone was picked up a small number of times. The chain joins TRBV7-2 to TRBJ1-1, with D uncertain. The CDR3 length is 12 residues. The germline V and J ends were trimmed by 1 base and 11 bases, with 11 bases remaining between them. Germline CDR1 reads SGHTA; CDR2 reads FQGNSA. The CDR3: CASSLELGSAFF. The CDR3 coding sequence is TGTGCCAGCAGCTTAGAGTTAGGCTCGGCTTTCTTT.

This clone came up once. The chain uses TRBV19 and TRBJ2-4; 11 nucleotides line up with TRBD2. Germline trimming cut 5 bases from V and 2 bases from J; bases unmatched to any gene: 5. The CDR3 spans 16 residues. Germline values: CDR1 LNHDA, CDR2 SQIVND (reference sequence). The CDR3 DNA reads as TGTGCCAGTAGTGACATAGCGGGAGGGTCCAAAAACATTCAGTACTTC. Translating it yields CASSDIAGGSKNIQYF.

The chain joins TRBV6-6 to TRBJ1-5; no clear D. This CDR3 contains 14 residues. V was pared by 6 bases and J by 0 bases, with 9 bases between. The germline gives CDR1 MNHNY, CDR2 SVGAGI (reference sequence). Written as DNA, the CDR3 is TGTGCCAGCAGCCCCCCATTTAGCAATCAGCCCCAGCATTTT. Translation: CASSPPFSNQPQHF.

In DNA form, the CDR3 reads TGTGCCAGCAGCTTCGGCGGGAGGTCGGACGAGCAGTACTTC. Translating gives CASSFGGRSDEQYF. V is TRBV11-2 and J is TRBJ2-7, with 8 bases aligning to TRBD2. Trimming at V came to 3 bases and at J to 5 bases, leaving 6 bases not matched to a gene. The CDR3 has 14 amino acids. Germline lookup yields CDR1 SGHAT and CDR2 FQNNGV.

The chain links TRBV30 to TRBJ2-7; 8 nucleotides match TRBD2. Germline assignment: CDR1 GTSNPN and CDR2 SVGIG (reference sequence). After removal of 5 bases from V and 4 bases from J, the junction contained 4 bases not matched to a gene. This CDR3 region has 12 residues. The CDR3 here is CAWRGGSYEQYF. CDR3 nucleotide sequence: TGTGCCTGGCGGGGGGGCAGTTACGAGCAGTACTTC.

The CDR3 DNA follows: TGTGCCAGTAGTATAGAGATAGGACTAGCCCCCTACAATGAGCAGTTCTTC. The encoded protein is CASSIEIGLAPYNEQFF. The rearrangement joins TRBV19 to TRBJ2-1, with 8 bases identical to TRBD2. Trimming cost V 0 bases and J 2 bases; bases outside gene matches: 6. Germline loops: CDR1 LNHDA, CDR2 SQIVND (reference sequence). The CDR3 has 17 amino acids.

The CDR3 spells CASSPQGTGSSYEQYF. Here the CDR3 DNA reads TGTGCCAGCAGCCCACAAGGGACGGGCAGCTCCTACGAGCAGTACTTC. The chain employs TRBV7-2 and TRBJ2-7; the D call may be TRBD1 or TRBD2 (5 bases each). Looked up from germline, CDR1 is SGHTA and CDR2 is FQGNSA. Trimming took 5 bases from V and 0 from J, leaving 17 bases between them. This CDR3 spans 16 amino acids.

The count of this clone is one. The CDR3 DNA reads as TGTGCCAGCAGTTTAGTCCCGGGGGTGGGCACCGGGGAGCTGTTTTTT. Its translation is CASSLVPGVGTGELFF. The chain recombines TRBV27 with TRBJ2-2; possibly TRBD2 for D (6 bases). The CDR3 runs to 16 residues. Trimming removed 2 bases from V and 4 bases from J, with 14 bases in between. Germline CDR1 and CDR2: MNHEY and SMNVEV (reference sequence).

The chain has TRBV5-8 and TRBJ2-2, with D possibly TRBD1 on 6 matching bases. The germline V gene encodes CDR1 SGHTS and CDR2 YDEGEE. The V and J ends lost 4 bases and 5 bases respectively, with 21 bases between them. CDR3 length equals 17 residues. The chain's CDR3 is CASSPMIGTPWTGELFF. The CDR3 DNA sequence: TGTGCCAGCAGCCCCATGATAGGGACACCATGGACCGGGGAGCTGTTTTTT.

The chain has TRBV29-1 and TRBJ2-1; TRBD1 or TRBD2 may be the D gene (5 bases each). The CDR3 has 14 residues. Germline V gives CDR1 SQVTM, CDR2 ANQGSEA. Trimming took off 4 bases at V and 6 bases at J, with 16 bases between the two ends. CDR3 DNA sequence: TGCAGCGTTGGGTTGAGGGGTTCCCGCAATGAGCAGTTCTTC. It yields the protein CSVGLRGSRNEQFF.

The rearrangement joins TRBV15 to TRBJ2-1, with D tentatively TRBD1 (6 bases). CDR3 length: 15 amino acids. Trimming stripped 1 base from V and 6 bases from J, with 13 bases between. From germline, CDR1 is LNHNV and CDR2 YYDKDF (reference sequence). CDR3 protein: CATSRAQGVTNEQFF. DNA of the CDR3: TGTGCCACCAGCAGAGCACAGGGAGTTACCAATGAGCAGTTCTTC. The full variable domain, completed using reference TRBV15 and TRBJ2-1, is DAMVIQNPRYQVTQFGKPVTLSCSQTLNHNVMYWYQQKSSQAPKLLFHYYDKDFNNEADTPDNFQSRRPNTSFCFLDIRSPGLGDTAMYLCATSRAQGVTNEQFFGPGTRLTVL.

This chain joins TRBV16 and TRBJ2-1; TRBD2 matches at 14 bases. Germline CDR1 reads KGHSY; CDR2 reads FQNENV. J was trimmed by 3 bases and V by 1 base; bases with no gene match: 8. The CDR3 runs to 19 residues. DNA for the CDR3: TGTGCCAGCAGCCAATTAGGGCAGGGGACTAGCGGGAGCTACAATGAGCAGTTCTTC. It encodes CASSQLGQGTSGSYNEQFF.

As to this clone: Compared with germline, one end of the junction differs, possibly owing to a read error. This rearrangement joins TRBV23-1 to TRBJ2-7, with TRBD2 matching over 7 bases. TRBV23-1 is an open reading frame whose function is uncertain. The CDR3 has 16 residues. Here the CDR3 DNA reads TGCGCCAGCAGCCAATGGGGTAGCGGGCCTTCCTACGAGCAGTACTTC. It translates to CASSQWGSGPSYEQYF.

This chain links TRBV28 with TRBJ1-5, with D unresolved. Germline V lookup: CDR1 MDHEN, CDR2 SYDVKM. The V end was cut by 1 base, the J end by 2 bases, with 6 bases between. This CDR3 contains 14 residues. CDR3 sequence: CASSLLGGNQPQHF. CDR3 in DNA: TGTGCCAGCAGTTTATTGGGTGGCAATCAGCCCCAGCATTTT.

The V and J genes are TRBV6-1 and TRBJ1-2; 8 bases are a match to TRBD1. V shed 6 bases, J shed 4 bases, and the junction held 4 bases outside the gene matches. This CDR3 contains 13 residues. The germline CDR1 and CDR2 sequences are MNHNS and SASEGT. CDR3 nucleotide sequence: TGTGCCAGCAGCGGGACAGGCTTCTATGGCTACACCTTC. Its translation: CASSGTGFYGYTF.